This T cell receptor beta chain was documented in a study of cytomegalovirus exposure and HLA in healthy donors (dated by TCRdb to 2016 to 2017). Background for the entire study: According to an earlier analysis of 550 to 750 of the donors, roughly 180 million T cells yielded roughly 100 million unique TCR beta sequences and about 300 Gb of sequence data. Approximately 330 gigabases of sequencing data and tens of millions of unique TCR sequences made up an early release that covered nearly 650 HLA-typed donors. The genetic ancestry cluster associated with self-reported Caucasian donors included around 76% of the roughly 410 genotyped donors. The study aimed to test whether signatures of past pathogen exposure could be identified by cataloging public T cell receptors. The study used immunosequencing to profile the T cell repertoires of hundreds of subjects and linked those repertoires to cytomegalovirus serostatus. Besides the first cohort of under 700 subjects, a separate validation cohort made up of 120 different subjects was used. To predict cytomegalovirus infection status, the study combined high-throughput TCR immunosequencing, statistical association of individual TCRs with disease status, and machine learning. A later analysis re-examined previously published TCR beta repertoires from 600 to 700 donors and added high-resolution HLA genotyping to investigate patterns of TCR occurrence. Rather than using new phenotypic data, the later analysis identified candidate immune exposures from TCR beta sequences and from how often those sequences occurred across donors. To decide whether each TCR beta V gene segment behaved as functional or pseudogenic, an earlier analysis of several hundred of the donors relied on high-throughput TCR beta sequencing. Donor age, sex, ethnicity and CMV serostatus were compiled alongside the repertoire data. A later genetic analysis took genome-wide SNP genotypes for about 55% of the 666 donors and used that subset as a discovery cohort. Every discovery cohort repertoire had been produced on one sequencing platform. Both class I and class II loci were covered by HLA typing, at four-digit resolution. Typing coverage differed by locus: A, B, C, DRB1 and DQB1 were typed in about 620-640 donors, DQA1 in 522, DPA1 in some 600, and DPB1 in around 490. A few DR-DQ haplotypes were handled as single units for association and clustering because linkage in the cohort was strong. On average, roughly 250,000 unique TCR beta nucleotide sequences were sequenced per donor among roughly 430 genotyped donors of the cohort, with about 17% of those sequences being non-productive. Beyond this particular receptor, the publication reports: Across donors, most TCR sequences were observed very rarely, whereas some public TCRs were present in many individuals. Because HLA typing was unavailable for some donors at each locus, only the typed subset was used in association tests. Sequencing depth was assumed to be roughly uniform across donors in the presence/absence analyses, though that assumption may not hold. In both the original and validation cohorts, the classifier was reported to diagnose cytomegalovirus status with high specificity and sensitivity. A later genetic analysis reported fewer N-insertions in productive TCRs among donors in an Asian-associated ancestry cluster than the roughly 700-donor mean. Over 15 rarely observed V segments, including chromosome 9 orphons, were excluded from the earlier analysis of a few hundred of the donors because counts were too low. Most CMV-associated TCR beta chains appeared to be HLA-restricted in a later analysis, and the HLA associations seemed to be driven largely by CMV exposure. According to a later analysis, parvovirus B19, influenza, CMV and Epstein-Barr virus appeared linked to several top co-occurrence clusters. When HLA alleles, especially DR and DQ, strongly co-occurred, attributing TCR associations to individual alleles was difficult. Only TCR beta chains were sequenced in this cohort, and the absence of alpha or paired-chain data limited detectable features. A cluster of highly shared sequence variants was judged likely to be a technical artifact of the sequencing pipeline. Compared with equally common non-associated chains, HLA-associated TCR beta chains in a later analysis were more clonally expanded and had lower generation probabilities. A further reported finding was that TCR beta sequences accurately predicted the HLA-A and HLA-B alleles for most subjects in the first cohort. Specific HLA alleles were associated with 15,000 to 20,000 TCR beta sequences at a false discovery rate of 0.05 in a later analysis. In an earlier analysis of a few hundred of the donors, most TCR beta V segments were observed in productive rearrangements about 87% or about 30% of the time, broadly matching IMGT annotations. In a later analysis, the rate of TCR association differed among HLA loci, with DRB1 alleles having the most associated TCRs and HLA-C alleles having the fewest. In vitro tests confirmed that a few of the cytomegalovirus-associated TCR beta chains recognize cytomegalovirus antigens. Correlated functional status among segregating V segments might reflect linkage disequilibrium, but an unknown experimental factor could not be ruled out. In the study, 164 TCR beta chains were listed as associated with cytomegalovirus. It was suggested by the authors that the approach could potentially be generalized to other disease states and immunological phenotypes. Immune exposure information for the cohort was limited to CMV serostatus. A later genetic analysis associated a missense DCLRE1C variant with V-gene and J-gene trimming of TCR beta chains, and an independent cohort replicated the association.

The library was built by means of the immunoSEQ multiplex PCR assay. For the multiplex PCR, a mixture combining 60 forward primers for TCR Vbeta segments and 13 reverse primers for TCR Jbeta segments was used. A multiplex PCR assay on genomic DNA amplified the CDR3 region of rearranged TCR beta genes. The amplified TCR beta libraries were sequenced on the Illumina HiSeq System as 87-base-pair reads. The published analysis was carried out like this. Across the roughly 640 repertoires, a later analysis counted 78 million or so unique TCR beta chains, around 11 million of which were shared by at least two donors. Raw reads were error-corrected and collapsed into unique sequences by a nearest-neighbor algorithm in which closely related sequences were merged to remove PCR and sequencing errors. Alignment of CDR3 sequences to IMGT reference sequences was used to assign V, D and J gene segments. For a sequence to be retained, at least a six-nucleotide match to both a V gene segment and a J gene segment was required. Rearrangements were called productive when the CDR3 lacked stop codons and stayed in frame with V and J; all others were non-productive. CDR3 was defined according to IMGT convention as the region running from the second conserved V-encoded cysteine to the conserved J-encoded phenylalanine. Sequences without an unambiguous match to a single V gene segment were excluded from the earlier analysis of about 630 of the donors. In an earlier analysis of several hundred of the donors, V segments were called functional above 56.7% productive rearrangements and were called segregating when the between-donor standard deviation exceeded 5%. A statistical classification framework was built to diagnose cytomegalovirus status from the catalog of TCR beta chain sequences. In a later analysis, V and J genes were assigned by comparing TCR nucleotide sequences against IMGT/GENE-DB human TR gene sequences. A later analysis assigned CDR3 sequences and most-parsimonious VDJ recombination scenarios with the TCRdist pipeline. A later analysis defined each TCR beta chain by its CDR3 amino acid sequence plus V-gene family, and excluded reads lacking a unique V-gene family. To address suspected cross-contamination and a sequencing artifact, a later analysis removed some 620 highly shared, low-generation-probability nucleotide sequences. For each public chain, a later analysis derived a clonal expansion index from normalized ranks of inferred template counts within each repertoire. Generation probabilities in a later analysis came from a VDJ recombination model fitted to out-of-frame rearrangements, and those results were checked against IGoR. In a later analysis, TCR-TCR, TCR-HLA and TCR-CMV co-occurrence was scored with hypergeometric tests, and a repertoire-size bias correction was applied to TCR pairs. In a later analysis, false discovery rates were estimated by permuting HLA or CMV assignments 20 times. A later analysis grouped co-occurring TCRs with DBSCAN, adding TCRdist sequence similarity when clustering within HLA-allele-positive subsets. Repertoires with fewer than 30,000 or more than 120,000 public chains, plus five repertoires with anomalous nucleotide sharing, were excluded from co-occurrence clustering. The source is immuneACCESS, and TCRdb retained only in-frame sequences with V and J called. Part of the clones is not carried over; for the studies checked, unresolved V genes explain less than half of this, and the remainder is unexplained. V, J and clone size are those of that table, while D and trimming were read from the DNA. The sample table records nearly 110,000 clones; approximately 74% of these occur just once. The top ten hold around 15% of the sample.

The cohort was made up of 666 healthy bone marrow donors. At the time of sampling, every cohort member was nominally healthy, though immune exposures that went unrecorded were likely present. The donor was CMV seropositive and was included in the group of almost 300 seropositive cohort members. A peripheral blood sample was provided by each donor, and peripheral blood mononuclear cells were used for TCR beta sequencing. Genomic DNA extraction from the blood cell samples was performed with the Qiagen DNeasy Blood Extraction Kit. As for this clone: This receptor's antigen is unknown. No much larger clone is present one base from it, and per-base qualities are unavailable.

Specimen: PBMCs. The receptor comes from a woman in her 40s in good health and CMV-seropositive.

The CDR3 reads CASSLAGGPVTQYF. The bases are TGTGCCAGCAGCTTGGCGGGGGGGCCGGTTACGCAGTATTTT. The rearrangement combines TRBV5-4 with TRBJ2-3, with TRBD2 identical over 8 junction bases. The germline V gene (reference sequence) provides CDR1 SGHNT and CDR2 YYREEE. V is cut back by 0 bases and J by 8 bases, with 5 bases in the junction unmatched. The CDR3 holds 14 amino acids from the cysteine to the phenylalanine. This entry keeps only the CDR3 DNA: 42 bases, framed from base 1.